This T cell receptor (beta chain) appears in the sequencing data of a study of OX40 agonist ivuxolimab in advanced cancers. The study, taken as a whole, reports: Within 6 weeks, CD4+ and CD8+ blood T cells expanded clonally at 0.1 to 3.0 mg/kg.

Turning to this clone: What it binds is not known.

Sequenced by immunoSEQ multiplex PCR; TCRdb stores in-frame clones only, minus some. The sample shows 20,000 or so clones, around 82% of them seen only once. The CDR3 runs 15 residues. V was cut by 9 bases and J by 2 bases, with 18 bases left in between. CDR1 is LNHDA, CDR2 SQIVND, per germline (reference sequence). This TCR was sampled from an adult with an advanced solid tumor such as melanoma, head and neck, liver or kidney cancer. The chain joins TRBV19 to TRBJ2-3, with D perhaps TRBD1 (7 bases). The specimen was CD4+ or CD8+ T cells sorted from blood, collected in a trial of the OX40 agonist ivuxolimab. This CDR3 reads CASNRGERATDTQYF. CDR3 nucleotides: TGTGCCAGCAACAGGGGCGAGCGGGCCACAGATACGCAGTATTTT.